Included here is one T cell receptor (beta chain) sequence, with context. Recovery meant two consecutive negative NP/OP PCR tests, professional clearance, or resolved symptoms. The sample is drawn from a study of blood T cell repertoires in COVID-19. Overall study: The United States, Italy and Spain were the sources of the acute and convalescent COVID-19 samples.

V was pared by 0 bases and J by 1 base, with 3 bases of the junction left unmatched. The CDR3 spans 16 residues. CDR1 and CDR2 (germline): LGHNA, YNFKEQ. In the study's own analysis: Amplified reference gene primers provided the basis for estimating nucleated cell counts. Method: immunoSEQ multiplex PCR; TCRdb's copy keeps in-frame clones and lacks some. The V and J calls and clone size were taken over from that table, and D and trimming were inferred from the DNA. Of fewer than 250,000 clones in the sample, about 90% are singletons; the top ten hold about 10%. This sequence was found in a man aged 25 to 45 who had recovered from COVID-19. Sequencing input: PBMCs or T cells enriched from blood (not recorded which). The chain employs TRBV4-2 and TRBJ2-3; TRBD2 aligns across 8 bases. DNA for the CDR3: TGTGCCAGCAGCCAAGAAGGGCGGGGGGGCACAGATACGCAGTATTTT. Amino acids: CASSQEGRGGTDTQYF.